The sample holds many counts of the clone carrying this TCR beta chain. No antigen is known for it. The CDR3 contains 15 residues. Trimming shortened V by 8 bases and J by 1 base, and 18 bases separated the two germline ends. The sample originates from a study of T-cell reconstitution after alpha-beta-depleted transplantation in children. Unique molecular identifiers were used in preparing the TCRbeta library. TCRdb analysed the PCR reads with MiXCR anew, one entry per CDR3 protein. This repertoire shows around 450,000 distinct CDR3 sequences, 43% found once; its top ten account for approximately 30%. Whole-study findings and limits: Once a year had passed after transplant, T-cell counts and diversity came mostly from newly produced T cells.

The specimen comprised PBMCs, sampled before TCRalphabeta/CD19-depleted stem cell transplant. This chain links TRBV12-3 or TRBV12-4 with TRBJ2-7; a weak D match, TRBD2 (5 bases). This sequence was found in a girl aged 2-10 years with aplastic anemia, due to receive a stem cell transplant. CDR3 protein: CASSRVSGFSYEQYF. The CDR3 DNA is TGTGCCAGCTCCCGAGTTTCGGGGTTTTCCTACGAGCAGTACTTC.